This TCR beta chain was observed in a study of neurological immune-mediated disorders. General study points: No CDR3 amino acid sequences were shared by expanded clones across subjects, suggesting private repertoires in all groups.

The CDR3 extends over 17 amino acids. The germline V and J ends were trimmed by 0 bases and 4 bases, with 17 bases remaining between them. CDR1 KGHSH and CDR2 LQKENI come from the germline V gene. Stated time point: longitudinal time-point 1 (baseline). Among the participants, healthy controls were blood bank volunteers in Maryland, USA. The cDNA was produced through 5'RACE with 10-nucleotide random UMIs. In TCRdb, the 5' RACE reads were re-called with MiXCR into one record per CDR3 protein. The sample shows about 49,000 distinct CDR3 sequences, 9% to 10% of them seen only once. This clonotype has ten or more counts. The antigen is undetermined.

The chain links TRBV18 to TRBJ2-3; D is unclear. This sequence was found in a middle-aged woman in good health. What was sequenced was PBMCs. The CDR3 DNA reads as TGTGCCAGCTCACCACCAAATCTAGTAGAGGCGGCAGATACGCAGTATTTT. Residues: CASSPPNLVEAADTQYF.